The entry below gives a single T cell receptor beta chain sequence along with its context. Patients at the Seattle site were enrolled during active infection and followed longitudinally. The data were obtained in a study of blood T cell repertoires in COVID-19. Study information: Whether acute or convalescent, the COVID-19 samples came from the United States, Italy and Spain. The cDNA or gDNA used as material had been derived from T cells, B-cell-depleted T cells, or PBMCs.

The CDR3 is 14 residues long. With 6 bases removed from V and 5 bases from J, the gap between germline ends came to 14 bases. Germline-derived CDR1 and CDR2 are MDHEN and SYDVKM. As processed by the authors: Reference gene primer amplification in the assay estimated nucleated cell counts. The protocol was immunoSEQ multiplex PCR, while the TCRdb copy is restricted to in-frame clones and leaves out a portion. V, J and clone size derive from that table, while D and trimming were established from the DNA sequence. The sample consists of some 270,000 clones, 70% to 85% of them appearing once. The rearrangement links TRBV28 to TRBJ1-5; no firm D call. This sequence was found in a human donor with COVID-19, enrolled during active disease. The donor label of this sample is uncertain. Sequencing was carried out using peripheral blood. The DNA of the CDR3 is TGTGCCAGCAGACAAGGAGCAGAGTATCAGCCCCAGCATTTT. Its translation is CASRQGAEYQPQHF.